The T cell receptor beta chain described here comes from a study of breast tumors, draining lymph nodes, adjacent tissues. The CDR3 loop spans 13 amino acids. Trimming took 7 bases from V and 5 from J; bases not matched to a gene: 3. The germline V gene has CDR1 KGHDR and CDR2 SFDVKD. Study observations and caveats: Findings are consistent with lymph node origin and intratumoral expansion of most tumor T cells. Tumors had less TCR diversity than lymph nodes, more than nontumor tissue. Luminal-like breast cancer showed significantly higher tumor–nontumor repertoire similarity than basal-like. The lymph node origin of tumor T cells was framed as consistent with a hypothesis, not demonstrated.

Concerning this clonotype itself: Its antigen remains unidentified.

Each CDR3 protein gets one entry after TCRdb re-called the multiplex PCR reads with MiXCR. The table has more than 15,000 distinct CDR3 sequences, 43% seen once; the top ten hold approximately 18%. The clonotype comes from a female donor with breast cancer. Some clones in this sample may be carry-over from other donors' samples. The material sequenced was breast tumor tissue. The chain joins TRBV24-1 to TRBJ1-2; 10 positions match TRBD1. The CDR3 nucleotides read TGTGCCACCAGCGACAGGGGGCGGTATGGCTACACCTTC. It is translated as CATSDRGRYGYTF.